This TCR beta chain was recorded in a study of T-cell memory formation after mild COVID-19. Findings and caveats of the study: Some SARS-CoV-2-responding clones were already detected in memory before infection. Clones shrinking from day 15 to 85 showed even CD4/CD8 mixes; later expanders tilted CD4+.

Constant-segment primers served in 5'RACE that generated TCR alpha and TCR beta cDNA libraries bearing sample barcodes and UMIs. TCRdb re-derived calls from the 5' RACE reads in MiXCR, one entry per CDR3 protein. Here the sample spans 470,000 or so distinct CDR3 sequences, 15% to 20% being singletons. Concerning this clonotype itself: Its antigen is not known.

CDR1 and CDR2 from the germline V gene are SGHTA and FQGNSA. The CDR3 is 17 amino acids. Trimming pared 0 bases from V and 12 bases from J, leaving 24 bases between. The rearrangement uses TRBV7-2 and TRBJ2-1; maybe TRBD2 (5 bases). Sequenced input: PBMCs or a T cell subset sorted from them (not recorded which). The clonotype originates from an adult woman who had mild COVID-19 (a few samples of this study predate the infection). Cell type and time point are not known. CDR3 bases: TGTGCCAGCAGCTTAGCCGCCAGCGGCTCGCCTACAATGAGGCAGTTCTTC. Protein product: CASSLAASGSPTMRQFF. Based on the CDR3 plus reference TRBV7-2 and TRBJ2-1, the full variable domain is GAGVSQSPSNKVTEKGKDVELRCDPISGHTALYWYRQSLGQGLEFLIYFQGNSAPDKSGLPSDRFSAERTGGSVSTLTIQRTQQEDSAVYLCASSLAASGSPTMRQFFGPGTRLTVL.